The 3 T cell receptor beta chains given below trace back to one sample, sequenced in a study of control samples from healthy donors and cancer patients. The table came from immunoSEQ multiplex PCR; TCRdb's copy has only in-frame clones and leaves some out. Here the sample spans 100,000 to 150,000 clones, 92% being singletons. The specimen was blood. These receptors came from a woman between 45 and 65 years old in good health.

This chain joins TRBV7-8 and TRBJ1-2, with 9 bases fitting TRBD1. The junction had 2 bases not matched to a gene; V was cut back by 4 bases and J by 2 bases. There are 14 residues in the CDR3. CDR1 is SGHVS and CDR2 is FQNEAQ in the germline V gene. CDR3 protein: CASSYGTGNYGYTF. DNA of the CDR3: TGTGCCAGCAGCTACGGGACAGGGAACTATGGCTACACCTTC.

The chain has TRBV14 and TRBJ2-1; 12 nucleotides match TRBD2. There are 18 residues in the CDR3. V trimming: 2 bases; J trimming: 2 bases; junction bases outside the gene matches: 7. Germline V CDR1 and CDR2: SGHDN, FVKESK. CDR3 DNA: TGTGCCAGCAGCCAACACCGACTAGCGGGGGCCACCTACAATGAGCAGTTCTTC. Amino acid sequence: CASSQHRLAGATYNEQFF.

The chain joins TRBV18 to TRBJ1-2; unclear D gene. Germline V gene data show CDR1 as KGHSH and CDR2 as LQKENI. The CDR3 extends over 12 amino acids. Trimming shortened V by 5 bases and J by 3 bases, and 7 bases separated the two germline ends. CDR3: CASSNGDYGYTF. The CDR3, as DNA: TGTGCCAGCTCAAATGGGGACTATGGCTACACCTTC.